These 20 T cell receptor beta chains share one sample of origin, sequenced in a study of blood T cell repertoires in COVID-19. Here immunoSEQ multiplex PCR was the method, and the copy in TCRdb shows in-frame clones only, minus some. The sample contains 150,000 to 200,000 clones, roughly 81% of which appear only once. Sequences were obtained from peripheral blood. The receptor source for this set is a woman between 40 and 50 years old with COVID-19, enrolled during active disease.

The chain couples TRBV2 to TRBJ2-3, with 10 bases aligning to TRBD2. CDR1 is SNHLY and CDR2 is FYNNEI in the germline V gene. Trimming cost V 7 bases and J 5 bases; bases outside gene matches: 9. CDR3 length equals 15 residues. Here the CDR3 DNA reads TGTGCCAGCAACCCAGCGGGAGGGCCTGGAGATACGCAGTATTTT. Its protein is CASNPAGGPGDTQYF.

The chain couples TRBV11-2 to TRBJ1-4; possible D gene TRBD1, 5 bases. Trimming shortened V by 4 bases and J by 8 bases, and 14 bases separated the two germline ends. The CDR3 totals 14 residues. Germline CDR1 SGHAT, CDR2 FQNNGV. The CDR3 DNA reads as TGTGCCAGCAGCTCGACAGCAGCTGGCGAAAAACTGTTTTTT. This codes for CASSSTAAGEKLFF.

The chain carries TRBV10-1 and TRBJ2-1; 10 nucleotides align to TRBD2. The CDR3 length is 14 residues. CDR1 and CDR2 from the germline V gene are WNHNN and SYGVQD (reference sequence). Trimming at V came to 4 bases and at J to 5 bases, leaving 2 bases not matched to a gene. The CDR3, as DNA: TGCGCCAGCAGTGGAAGCGGGGGGGACAATGAGCAGTTCTTC. It encodes CASSGSGGDNEQFF.

Only a few counts were recorded for this clone. The gene calls are TRBV6-5 and TRBJ2-3, with 8 bases lining up with TRBD2. The germline V gene has CDR1 MNHEY and CDR2 SVGAGI. The CDR3 length is 14 residues. J was trimmed by 5 bases and V by 4 bases; bases with no gene match: 5. The CDR3, as DNA: TGTGCCAGCAGTTCGGGACTAGTGGTAGATACGCAGTATTTT. Its translation is CASSSGLVVDTQYF.

The chain links TRBV30 to TRBJ2-1, with TRBD2 matching over 7 bases. The CDR3 is 14 amino acids. V trimming: 2 bases; J trimming: 3 bases; junction bases outside the gene matches: 4. The germline V gene has CDR1 GTSNPN and CDR2 SVGIG (reference sequence). This CDR3 is CAWSPGGNYNEQFF. In DNA, the CDR3 is TGTGCCTGGAGTCCCGGGGGGAACTACAATGAGCAGTTCTTC.

This chain uses TRBV12-5 with TRBJ1-5, with D perhaps TRBD1 (6 bases). Deletions cut 4 bases from V and 4 bases from J, with 20 bases between. The CDR3 is 17 amino acids. Germline V CDR1 and CDR2: LGHNT, FRNRAP. The CDR3 DNA is TGTGCTAGTGGTTCCCCCAGCGCAGGAGGACAGAATCAGCCCCAGCATTTT. Encoded protein: CASGSPSAGGQNQPQHF.

The chain has TRBV6-4 and TRBJ2-3, with 10 bases matching TRBD2. Germline assignment: CDR1 MRHNA and CDR2 SNTAGT. This CDR3 contains 15 residues. Trimming removed 8 bases from V and 2 bases from J; junction bases left unmatched: 7. The CDR3 sequence: CASQPLAGVTDTQYF. For the CDR3, the DNA is TGTGCCAGCCAACCTCTAGCGGGAGTCACAGATACGCAGTATTTT.

V and J are TRBV21-1 and TRBJ2-2; TRBD2 was called by the table and not checked on the DNA. TRBV21-1 is listed as a pseudogene. The CDR3 has 16 amino acids. The DNA of the CDR3 is TGTGCCAGCAGCAAGTCACGGGAGGCGAACACCGGGGAGCTGTTTTTT. Its protein product is CASSKSREANTGELFF.

Turning to this clone: This sample also contains other DNA sequences that code for the same CDR3. The chain couples TRBV30 to TRBJ2-3, with D possibly TRBD1 on 6 matching bases. V lost 5 bases and J lost 2, with 8 bases in between. Germline V lookup: CDR1 GTSNPN, CDR2 SVGIG (reference sequence). The CDR3 runs 12 residues. The CDR3 spells CAWQGNTDTQYF. The CDR3 bases are TGTGCCTGGCAGGGGAACACAGATACGCAGTATTTT.

The rearrangement uses TRBV20-1 and TRBJ2-7; 8 nucleotides align to TRBD2. Germline CDR1 reads DFQATT; CDR2 reads SNEGSKA (reference sequence). The CDR3 extends over 11 amino acids. J lost 7 bases, V lost 3 bases, and 2 bases had no gene match. The CDR3 loop is CSASIAGEQYF. Written as DNA, the CDR3 is TGCAGTGCTAGTATAGCGGGGGAGCAGTACTTC.

This chain connects TRBV10-3 to TRBJ2-5; 9 nucleotides align to TRBD1. Germline V gene lookup returns CDR1 ENHRY and CDR2 SYGVKD. The J segment lost 4 bases and the V segment lost 3 bases, leaving 6 bases of the junction unmatched. The CDR3 contains 15 residues. The CDR3: CAISEGTGRTETQYF. The DNA of the CDR3 is TGTGCCATCAGTGAAGGGACAGGGCGGACAGAGACCCAGTACTTC.

The chain recombines TRBV18 with TRBJ2-4, with 9 bases aligning to TRBD1. CDR1 and CDR2 (germline): KGHSH, LQKENI. The V and J ends lost 3 bases and 6 bases, in that order; junction bases with no gene match: 6. The CDR3 is 15 amino acids. CDR3: CASSPTGGEGNIQYF. In nucleotides, the CDR3 is TGTGCCAGCTCACCGACAGGGGGTGAGGGAAACATTCAGTACTTC.

In this sample, this clone turned up once. This chain connects TRBV27 to TRBJ2-3; 9 bases line up with TRBD1. Germline V CDR1 and CDR2: MNHEY, SMNVEV (reference sequence). The CDR3 is made up of 14 amino acids. With 2 bases clipped from V and 5 bases from J, the junction kept 2 bases outside the gene matches. Here the CDR3 DNA reads TGTGCCAGCAGTTTACGACAGGGGGGAGATACGCAGTATTTT. Translating it yields CASSLRQGGDTQYF.

The gene calls are TRBV5-6 and TRBJ2-7, with D uncertain. V lost 3 bases to trimming and J lost 4 bases, with 17 bases between them. The CDR3 totals 15 residues. Germline V gene sequence: CDR1 SGHDT, CDR2 YYEEEE. For the CDR3, the DNA is TGTGCCAGCAGCTGGGCCCAAGAGACCGGTTACGAGCAGTACGTC. Translated: CASSWAQETGYEQYV.

V gene TRBV7-9 combines with J gene TRBJ2-2, with D tentatively TRBD2 (6 bases). Germline V gives CDR1 SEHNR, CDR2 FQNEAQ (reference sequence). V gave up 4 bases and J gave up 0 bases, with 18 bases separating them. The CDR3 length is 18 residues. Here the CDR3 DNA reads TGTGCCAGCAGCTCCCCAGCGGGCCAGGGAACGAACACCGGGGAGCTGTTTTTT. Its translation is CASSSPAGQGTNTGELFF.

V gene TRBV7-3 combines with J gene TRBJ2-5; possible D gene TRBD2, 6 bases. The CDR3 is made up of 13 amino acids. V was trimmed by 2 bases and J by 5 bases, leaving 9 bases between them. Looked up from germline, CDR1 is SGHTA and CDR2 is FQGTGA. The CDR3 region has the DNA TGTGCCAGCAGCTTAGGACTACTGGAGACCCAGTACTTC. It is translated as CASSLGLLETQYF.

This chain joins TRBV13 and TRBJ2-3; D is unresolved. From germline, CDR1 is PRHDT and CDR2 FYEKMQ (reference sequence). The V end lost 5 bases, the J end lost 1 base, and 7 bases lay between the germline ends. This CDR3 has 13 residues. CDR3 sequence: CASSRQRTDTQYF. CDR3 nucleotides: TGTGCCAGCAGCAGACAACGCACAGATACGCAGTATTTT.

The sample holds one count of this clone. V gene TRBV24-1 combines with J gene TRBJ2-2, with 9 bases matching TRBD1. Losses at the gene ends were 2 bases for V and 4 bases for J; bases not matched to a gene: 10. Germline CDR1 and CDR2: KGHDR and SFDVKD. This CDR3 contains 18 residues. CDR3 in amino acids: CATSDSWGQGGSTGELFF. The CDR3 nucleotides read TGTGCCACCAGTGATTCTTGGGGACAGGGTGGCTCCACCGGGGAGCTGTTTTTT.

V usage is TRBV6-1 and J usage is TRBJ2-4, with 8 bases fitting TRBD2. The germline gives CDR1 MNHNS, CDR2 SASEGT. Losses at the gene ends were 1 base for V and 0 bases for J; bases not matched to a gene: 8. The CDR3 runs to 18 residues. The DNA of the CDR3 is TGTGCCAGCAGTGAAGAAAGCTGGCGGGGGGTAGCCAAAAACATTCAGTACTTC. Its translation: CASSEESWRGVAKNIQYF.

The V gene is TRBV6-6, the J gene TRBJ2-5; 11 bases line up with TRBD2. V lost 10 bases to trimming and J lost 3 bases; unmatched junction nucleotides: 10. The CDR3 is 15 amino acids. CDR1 and CDR2 from the germline V gene are MNHNY and SVGAGI (reference sequence). The CDR3 DNA follows: TGTGCCACCAAAACTAGCGGGAGTGGGGAAGAGACCCAGTACTTC. This gives the protein CATKTSGSGEETQYF.